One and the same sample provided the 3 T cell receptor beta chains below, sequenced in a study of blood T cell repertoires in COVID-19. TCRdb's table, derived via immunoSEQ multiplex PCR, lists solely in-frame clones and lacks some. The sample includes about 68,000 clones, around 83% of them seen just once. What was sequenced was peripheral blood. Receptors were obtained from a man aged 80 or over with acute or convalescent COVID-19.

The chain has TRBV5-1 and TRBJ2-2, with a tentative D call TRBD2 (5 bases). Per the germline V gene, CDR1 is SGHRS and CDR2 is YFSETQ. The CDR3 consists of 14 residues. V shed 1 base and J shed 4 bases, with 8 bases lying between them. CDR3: CASSLSGSTGELFF. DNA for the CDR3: TGCGCCAGCAGCTTGTCGGGGAGCACCGGGGAGCTGTTTTTT.

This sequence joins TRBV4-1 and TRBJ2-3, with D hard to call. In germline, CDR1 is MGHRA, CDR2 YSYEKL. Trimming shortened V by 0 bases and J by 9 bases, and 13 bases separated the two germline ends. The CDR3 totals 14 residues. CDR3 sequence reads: CASSQDLGDPTQYF. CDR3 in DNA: TGCGCCAGCAGCCAAGATCTTGGAGACCCGACGCAGTATTTT.

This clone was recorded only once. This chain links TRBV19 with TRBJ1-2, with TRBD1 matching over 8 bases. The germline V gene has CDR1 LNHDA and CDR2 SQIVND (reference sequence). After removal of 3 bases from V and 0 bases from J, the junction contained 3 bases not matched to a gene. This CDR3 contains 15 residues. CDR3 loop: CASSILTGANYGYTF. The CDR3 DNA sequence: TGTGCCAGTAGTATCCTGACAGGGGCTAACTATGGCTACACCTTC.